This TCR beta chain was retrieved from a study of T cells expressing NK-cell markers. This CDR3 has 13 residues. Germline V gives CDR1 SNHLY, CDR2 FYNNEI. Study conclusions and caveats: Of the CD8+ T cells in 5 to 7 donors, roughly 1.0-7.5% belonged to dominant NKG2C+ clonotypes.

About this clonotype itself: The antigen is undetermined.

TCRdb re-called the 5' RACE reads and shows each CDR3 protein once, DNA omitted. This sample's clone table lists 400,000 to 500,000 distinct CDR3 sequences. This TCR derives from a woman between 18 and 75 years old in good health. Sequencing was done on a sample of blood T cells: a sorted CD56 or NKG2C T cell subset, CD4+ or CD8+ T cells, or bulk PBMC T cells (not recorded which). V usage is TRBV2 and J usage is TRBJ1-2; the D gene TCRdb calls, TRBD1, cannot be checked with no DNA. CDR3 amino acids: CASRRQGSYGYTF.